This entry describes one T cell receptor beta chain. What it binds is not known. V lost 5 bases and J lost 4; bases outside the gene matches: 9. Germline-derived CDR1 and CDR2 are LNHDA and SQIVND (reference sequence). The CDR3 runs to 16 residues. The data were taken from a study of shared clonotypes between healthy human individuals. Using immunoSEQ multiplex PCR, the repertoire was profiled, and TCRdb retains in-frame clones only, with some absent. The table records 750,000 to 1,000,000 clones, almost 95% of them present only once. Naive CD8 cells were CD45RO-negative, positively selected for CCR7, excluding terminally differentiated effector memory CD45RA+ cells. Recent acute infections and vaccinations were absent in the healthy HIV-negative adult donors. Whole-study findings and limits: Naive CD4 clonotypes overlapped across a few donors at roughly 5.1%. Estimated richness values were generally larger in naive subsets than in memory subsets. A reduction in generation probabilities was seen for non-shared clonotypes relative to those shared by all four donors.

The sequenced material came from naive CD8+ T cells sorted from blood. This chain uses TRBV19 with TRBJ2-2; 8 bases align to TRBD2. The TCR comes from a young man in good health. The CDR3 reads CASSWSAGVGTGELFF. CDR3 DNA: TGTGCCAGTAGTTGGTCAGCGGGAGTAGGCACCGGGGAGCTGTTTTTT.